These T cell receptor beta chains were read from a single sample in a study of cytomegalovirus exposure and HLA in healthy donors. The repertoire was sequenced with immunoSEQ multiplex PCR; TCRdb's copy has only in-frame clones and lacks some. The profile shows some 150,000 clones, 60% to 80% of them singletons. Material for sequencing was PBMCs. These receptors all come from a man in his forties or fifties in good health and CMV-seropositive. CDR3s include the opening cysteine and the closing phenylalanine or tryptophan. Each record gives: clone size, CDR3 length, D gene, V gene, J gene, CDR3 DNA, CDR3 protein. D genes are given only for firm matches. Clone size is given for some rows only: seen once, a few or many times, or a class if the clone is expanded.

clone size: .
CDR3 length: 16
D gene: TRBD2
V gene: TRBV10-2
J gene: TRBJ2-1
CDR3 DNA: TGCGCCAGCAGTGAGTCCTGGGGACTAGCGGGAGAAGAGCAGTTCTTC
CDR3 protein: CASSESWGLAGEEQFF

clone size: once
CDR3 length: 15
D gene: .
V gene: TRBV2
J gene: TRBJ2-3
CDR3 DNA: TGTGCCAGCAGTGTTTTAGCGAGACCCACAGATACGCAGTATTTT
CDR3 protein: CASSVLARPTDTQYF

clone size: few
CDR3 length: 13
D gene: .
V gene: TRBV19
J gene: TRBJ2-7
CDR3 DNA: TGTGCCAGTAGTATGGGCATAGACTACGAGCAGTACTTC
CDR3 protein: CASSMGIDYEQYF

clone size: .
CDR3 length: 17
D gene: .
V gene: TRBV7-8
J gene: TRBJ2-5
CDR3 DNA: TGTGCCAGCAGCCTCTACCCCCGAGGACAGCAGAAAGAGACCCAGTACTTC
CDR3 protein: CASSLYPRGQQKETQYF

clone size: .
CDR3 length: 14
D gene: .
V gene: TRBV14
J gene: TRBJ2-1
CDR3 DNA: TGTGCCAGCAGCCAAAAACTTTCCTACAATGAGCAGTTCTTC
CDR3 protein: CASSQKLSYNEQFF

clone size: .
CDR3 length: 15
D gene: .
V gene: TRBV9
J gene: TRBJ1-6
CDR3 DNA: TGTGCCAGCAGCGTAGAGGGAGGGACTAATTCACCCCTCCACTTT
CDR3 protein: CASSVEGGTNSPLHF

clone size: few
CDR3 length: 12
D gene: .
V gene: TRBV7-9
J gene: TRBJ2-7
CDR3 DNA: TGTGCCAGCAGCTTAAAATCGAGGGAGCAGTACTTC
CDR3 protein: CASSLKSREQYF

clone size: .
CDR3 length: 15
D gene: .
V gene: TRBV15
J gene: TRBJ2-3
CDR3 DNA: TGTGCCACCAGCAGAGATAAGGGGAGCACAGATACGCAGTATTTT
CDR3 protein: CATSRDKGSTDTQYF

clone size: .
CDR3 length: 16
D gene: .
V gene: TRBV10-3
J gene: TRBJ2-3
CDR3 DNA: TGTGCCAGCAGTTACGGCCAGGGGATTGGCACAGATACGCAGTATTTT
CDR3 protein: CASSYGQGIGTDTQYF

clone size: .
CDR3 length: 14
D gene: .
V gene: TRBV5-1
J gene: TRBJ2-7
CDR3 DNA: TGCGCCAGCAGCTTGGCCCCAGTTGCCTACGAGCAGTACTTC
CDR3 protein: CASSLAPVAYEQYF

clone size: .
CDR3 length: 13
D gene: TRBD1
V gene: TRBV30
J gene: TRBJ1-2
CDR3 DNA: TGTGCCTGGAGGGAACAGGGGGTTTACGGCTACACCTTC
CDR3 protein: CAWREQGVYGYTF

clone size: .
CDR3 length: 14
D gene: .
V gene: TRBV6-5
J gene: TRBJ2-4
CDR3 DNA: TGTGCCAGCAGTTCCCCTAGCAGCAAAAACATTCAGTACTTC
CDR3 protein: CASSSPSSKNIQYF

clone size: .
CDR3 length: 14
D gene: TRBD1
V gene: TRBV2
J gene: TRBJ1-3
CDR3 DNA: TGTGCCAGCACCGAACAGGGGACTGGAAACACCATATATTTT
CDR3 protein: CASTEQGTGNTIYF

clone size: .
CDR3 length: 14
D gene: TRBD1
V gene: TRBV28
J gene: TRBJ1-5
CDR3 DNA: TGTGCCAGCAGAACGACAGGGGGAGGTCAGCCCCAGCATTTT
CDR3 protein: CASRTTGGGQPQHF

clone size: .
CDR3 length: 15
D gene: TRBD2
V gene: TRBV5-1
J gene: TRBJ2-1
CDR3 DNA: TGCGCCAGCAGTCTAGCGGCCGAGACCTACAATGAGCAGTTCTTC
CDR3 protein: CASSLAAETYNEQFF

clone size: .
CDR3 length: 15
D gene: TRBD2
V gene: TRBV5-1
J gene: TRBJ2-2
CDR3 DNA: TGCGCCAGTTTACTAGCGGGAGGGCCCACCGGGGAGCTGTTTTTT
CDR3 protein: CASLLAGGPTGELFF

clone size: .
CDR3 length: 12
D gene: .
V gene: TRBV10-3
J gene: TRBJ2-5
CDR3 DNA: TGTGCCATCCCTCCAGACCAAGAGACCCAGTACTTC
CDR3 protein: CAIPPDQETQYF

clone size: few
CDR3 length: 15
D gene: .
V gene: TRBV4-2
J gene: TRBJ2-1
CDR3 DNA: TGTGCCAGCAGCCAGGCGGGTCTTCCGGGGAATGAGCAGTTCTTC
CDR3 protein: CASSQAGLPGNEQFF

clone size: few
CDR3 length: 15
D gene: .
V gene: TRBV5-1
J gene: TRBJ2-7
CDR3 DNA: TGCGCCAGCAGCGCAGTTGAGCTAGGTATCTACGAGCAGTACTTC
CDR3 protein: CASSAVELGIYEQYF

clone size: once
CDR3 length: 16
D gene: TRBD1
V gene: TRBV4-1
J gene: TRBJ2-7
CDR3 DNA: TGCGCCAGCAGCAAACAGGGGACACCTACCTCCTACGAGCAGTACTTC
CDR3 protein: CASSKQGTPTSYEQYF

clone size: .
CDR3 length: 12
D gene: TRBD1
V gene: TRBV5-1
J gene: TRBJ2-1
CDR3 DNA: TGCGCCAGCAGCTGGACAGGGAGTGAGCAGTTCTTC
CDR3 protein: CASSWTGSEQFF

clone size: .
CDR3 length: 17
D gene: TRBD1
V gene: TRBV14
J gene: TRBJ1-3
CDR3 DNA: TGTGCCAGCAGCCAGATGGACAGGCCGCTCTCTGGAAACACCATATATTTT
CDR3 protein: CASSQMDRPLSGNTIYF

clone size: .
CDR3 length: 13
D gene: .
V gene: TRBV9
J gene: TRBJ2-1
CDR3 DNA: TGTGCCAGCAGCGTAGGGGTGGGGGGTGAGCAGTTCTTC
CDR3 protein: CASSVGVGGEQFF

clone size: .
CDR3 length: 14
D gene: TRBD1
V gene: TRBV5-1
J gene: TRBJ1-4
CDR3 DNA: TGCGCCAGCAGCTTACAGGGGGCAGATGAAAAACTGTTTTTT
CDR3 protein: CASSLQGADEKLFF

clone size: once
CDR3 length: 10
D gene: .
V gene: TRBV20-1
J gene: TRBJ2-1
CDR3 DNA: TGCAGTGCTAGTGCTAGCAGGCAGTTCTTC
CDR3 protein: CSASASRQFF

clone size: .
CDR3 length: 12
D gene: .
V gene: TRBV28
J gene: TRBJ1-5
CDR3 DNA: TGTGCCAGTGACCAGGGAACTCAGCCCCAGCATTTT
CDR3 protein: CASDQGTQPQHF

clone size: .
CDR3 length: 18
D gene: TRBD1
V gene: TRBV2
J gene: TRBJ2-6
CDR3 DNA: TGTGCCAGCAAGAGTCTGGGACAGGGTAGGTCTGGGGCCAACGGCCTGACTTTC
CDR3 protein: CASKSLGQGRSGANGLTF

clone size: few
CDR3 length: 12
D gene: .
V gene: TRBV5-4
J gene: TRBJ2-5
CDR3 DNA: TGTGCCAGCAGCAGGACAGAAGAGACCCAGTACTTC
CDR3 protein: CASSRTEETQYF

clone size: .
CDR3 length: 16
D gene: TRBD1
V gene: TRBV2
J gene: TRBJ1-2
CDR3 DNA: TGTGCCAGCAGCGACGTACCGCAAGACAGGGACGGTGGCTACACCTTC
CDR3 protein: CASSDVPQDRDGGYTF

clone size: few
CDR3 length: 15
D gene: .
V gene: TRBV19
J gene: TRBJ1-3
CDR3 DNA: TGTGCCAGTAGCCATAGCGATTCCTCTGGAAACACCATATATTTT
CDR3 protein: CASSHSDSSGNTIYF

clone size: .
CDR3 length: 14
D gene: .
V gene: TRBV6-5
J gene: TRBJ1-4
CDR3 DNA: TGTGCCAGCAGTTACGGGCAGACCAATGAAAAACTGTTTTTT
CDR3 protein: CASSYGQTNEKLFF

clone size: .
CDR3 length: 15
D gene: TRBD1
V gene: TRBV5-6
J gene: TRBJ2-7
CDR3 DNA: TGTGCCAGCAGCCGCTGGGGACAGGGGTCGAACGAGCAGTACTTC
CDR3 protein: CASSRWGQGSNEQYF

clone size: .
CDR3 length: 15
D gene: .
V gene: TRBV4-1
J gene: TRBJ1-5
CDR3 DNA: TGCGCCAGCAGCCAAGATGGGCAGCCGAATCAGCCCCAGCATTTT
CDR3 protein: CASSQDGQPNQPQHF

clone size: .
CDR3 length: 15
D gene: .
V gene: TRBV27
J gene: TRBJ1-5
CDR3 DNA: TGTGCCAGCAGCCCCAGGGTATTCTCCAATCAGCCCCAGCATTTT
CDR3 protein: CASSPRVFSNQPQHF

clone size: .
CDR3 length: 16
D gene: TRBD1
V gene: TRBV18
J gene: TRBJ1-5
CDR3 DNA: TGTGCCAGCTCACCGGGTCCGGGACAGGGCGGTTCCCCCCAGCATTTT
CDR3 protein: CASSPGPGQGGSPQHF

clone size: .
CDR3 length: 14
D gene: .
V gene: TRBV27
J gene: TRBJ1-5
CDR3 DNA: TGTGCCAGCAGCCGTCAGGGGAGCAATCAGCCCCAGCATTTT
CDR3 protein: CASSRQGSNQPQHF

clone size: .
CDR3 length: 13
D gene: TRBD2
V gene: TRBV30
J gene: TRBJ2-5
CDR3 DNA: TGTGCCTGGATGGGGAGGGGCCAAGAGACCCAGTACTTC
CDR3 protein: CAWMGRGQETQYF

clone size: .
CDR3 length: 17
D gene: TRBD2
V gene: TRBV7-2
J gene: TRBJ2-3
CDR3 DNA: TGTGCCAGCAGCTTAAAGGCTAGCGGGAGGTTTGTGGATACGCAGTATTTT
CDR3 protein: CASSLKASGRFVDTQYF

clone size: .
CDR3 length: 14
D gene: .
V gene: TRBV5-1
J gene: TRBJ1-1
CDR3 DNA: TGCGCCAGCAGCTCAGGACAGCCGAACACTGAAGCTTTCTTT
CDR3 protein: CASSSGQPNTEAFF

clone size: .
CDR3 length: 13
D gene: .
V gene: TRBV6-5
J gene: TRBJ2-3
CDR3 DNA: TGTGCCAGCAAGGCTAGCGGCACAGATACGCAGTATTTT
CDR3 protein: CASKASGTDTQYF

clone size: once
CDR3 length: 14
D gene: .
V gene: TRBV7-2
J gene: TRBJ1-1
CDR3 DNA: TGTGCCAGCAGCCGCCGGGGGACCGGCACTGAAGCTTTCTTT
CDR3 protein: CASSRRGTGTEAFF

clone size: .
CDR3 length: 14
D gene: .
V gene: TRBV5-6
J gene: TRBJ2-1
CDR3 DNA: TGTGCCAGCAGCCGGCCCCCTAGTAACGATGAGCAGTTCTTC
CDR3 protein: CASSRPPSNDEQFF

clone size: .
CDR3 length: 13
D gene: .
V gene: TRBV4-1
J gene: TRBJ1-1
CDR3 DNA: TGCGCCAGCAGCCAATGGTCGGGGACTGAAGCTTTCTTT
CDR3 protein: CASSQWSGTEAFF

clone size: once
CDR3 length: 18
D gene: TRBD2
V gene: TRBV7-9
J gene: TRBJ2-7
CDR3 DNA: TGTGCCAGCAGCTCCCCCGGCCAGCGGGAGGGTACCACCTACGAGCAGTACTTC
CDR3 protein: CASSSPGQREGTTYEQYF

clone size: .
CDR3 length: 13
D gene: TRBD1
V gene: TRBV7-2
J gene: TRBJ2-5
CDR3 DNA: TGTGCCAGCATTGGACAGGGTAGAGAGACCCAGTACTTC
CDR3 protein: CASIGQGRETQYF

clone size: .
CDR3 length: 18
D gene: .
V gene: TRBV21-1
J gene: TRBJ2-2
CDR3 DNA: TGTGCCAGCAGCAAAGAGGCGGGACTAGCGGTAAACACCGGGGAGCTGTTTTTT
CDR3 protein: CASSKEAGLAVNTGELFF

clone size: .
CDR3 length: 15
D gene: .
V gene: TRBV27
J gene: TRBJ2-5
CDR3 DNA: TGTGCCAGCAGTCGGGGGACGTCAATGTGGGAGACCCAGTACTTC
CDR3 protein: CASSRGTSMWETQYF

clone size: .
CDR3 length: 12
D gene: .
V gene: TRBV29-1
J gene: TRBJ2-3
CDR3 DNA: TGCAGCGGGGGACAAAGCACAGATACGCAGTATTTT
CDR3 protein: CSGGQSTDTQYF

clone size: once
CDR3 length: 14
D gene: TRBD1
V gene: TRBV28
J gene: TRBJ2-7
CDR3 DNA: TGTGCCAGCAGTCCAGGGACAGGGAGTGGAGAGCAGTACTTC
CDR3 protein: CASSPGTGSGEQYF

clone size: few
CDR3 length: 15
D gene: TRBD1
V gene: TRBV9
J gene: TRBJ2-1
CDR3 DNA: TGTGCCAGCAGCGTCTTTGGGACAGGGAATAGTGAGCAGTTCTTC
CDR3 protein: CASSVFGTGNSEQFF

clone size: once
CDR3 length: 15
D gene: .
V gene: TRBV6-1
J gene: TRBJ1-3
CDR3 DNA: TGTGCCAGCAGTGGGGGGGGTAGTTCTGGAAACACCATATATTTT
CDR3 protein: CASSGGGSSGNTIYF

clone size: .
CDR3 length: 16
D gene: TRBD1
V gene: TRBV9
J gene: TRBJ2-1
CDR3 DNA: TGTGCCAGCAGCCGATTCACAGGGGCGGACTACAATGAGCAGTTCTTC
CDR3 protein: CASSRFTGADYNEQFF